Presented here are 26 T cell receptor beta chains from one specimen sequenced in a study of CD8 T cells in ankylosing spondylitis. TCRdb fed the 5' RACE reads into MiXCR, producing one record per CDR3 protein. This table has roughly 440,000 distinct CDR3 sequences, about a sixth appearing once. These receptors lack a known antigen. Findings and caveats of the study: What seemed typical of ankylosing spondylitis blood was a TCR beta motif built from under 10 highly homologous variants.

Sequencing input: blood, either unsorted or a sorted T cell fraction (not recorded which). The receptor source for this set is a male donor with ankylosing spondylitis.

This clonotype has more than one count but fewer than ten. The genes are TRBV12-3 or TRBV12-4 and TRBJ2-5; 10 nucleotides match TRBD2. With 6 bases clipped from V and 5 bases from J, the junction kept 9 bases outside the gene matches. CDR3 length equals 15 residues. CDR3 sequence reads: CASRSLAGAGETQYF. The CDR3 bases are TGTGCCAGCAGGTCCCTAGCGGGGGCAGGCGAGACCCAGTACTTC.

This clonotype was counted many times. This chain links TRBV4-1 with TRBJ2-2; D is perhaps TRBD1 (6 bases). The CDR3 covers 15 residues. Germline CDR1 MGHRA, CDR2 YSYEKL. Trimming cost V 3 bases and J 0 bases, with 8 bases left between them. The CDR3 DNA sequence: TGCGCCAGCAGCCAGGGACATTCGAACACCGGGGAGCTGTTTTTT. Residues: CASSQGHSNTGELFF.

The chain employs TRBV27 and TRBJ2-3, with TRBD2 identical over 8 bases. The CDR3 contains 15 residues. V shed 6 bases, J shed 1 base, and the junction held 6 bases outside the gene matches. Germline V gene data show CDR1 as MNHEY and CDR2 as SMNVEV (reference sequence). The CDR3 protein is CASSRLAWGTDTQYF. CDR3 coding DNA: TGTGCCAGCAGCAGACTAGCGTGGGGCACAGATACGCAGTATTTT.

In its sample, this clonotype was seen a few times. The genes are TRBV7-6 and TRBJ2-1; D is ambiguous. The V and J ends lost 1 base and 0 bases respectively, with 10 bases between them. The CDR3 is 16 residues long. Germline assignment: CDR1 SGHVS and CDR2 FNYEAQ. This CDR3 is CASSLVYDLSYNEQFF. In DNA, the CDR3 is TGTGCCAGCAGCTTAGTATACGATCTCTCCTACAATGAGCAGTTCTTC.

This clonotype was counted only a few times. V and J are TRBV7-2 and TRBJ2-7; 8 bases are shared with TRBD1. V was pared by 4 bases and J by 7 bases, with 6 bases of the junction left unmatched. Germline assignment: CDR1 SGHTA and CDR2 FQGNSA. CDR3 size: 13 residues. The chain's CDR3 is CASSWGQVGEQYF. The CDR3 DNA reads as TGTGCCAGCAGCTGGGGACAGGTTGGTGAGCAGTACTTC.

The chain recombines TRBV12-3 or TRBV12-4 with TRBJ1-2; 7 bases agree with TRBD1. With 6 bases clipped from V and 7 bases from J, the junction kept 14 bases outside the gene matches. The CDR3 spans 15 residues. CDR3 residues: CASSPQGDDMIGYTF. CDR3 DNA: TGTGCCAGCAGCCCCCAGGGGGATGATATGATTGGCTACACCTTC.

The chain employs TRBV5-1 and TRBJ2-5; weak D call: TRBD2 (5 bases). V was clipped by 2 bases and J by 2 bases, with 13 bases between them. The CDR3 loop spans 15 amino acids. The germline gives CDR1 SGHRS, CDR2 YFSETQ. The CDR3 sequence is CASSFGPGLQETQYF. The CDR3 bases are TGCGCCAGCAGCTTTGGGCCGGGGTTGCAAGAGACCCAGTACTTC. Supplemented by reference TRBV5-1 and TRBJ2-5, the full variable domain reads KAGVTQTPRYLIKTRGQQVTLSCSPISGHRSVSWYQQTPGQGLQFLFEYFSETQRNKGNFPGRFSGRQFSNSRSEMNVSTLELGDSALYLCASSFGPGLQETQYFGPGTRLLVL.

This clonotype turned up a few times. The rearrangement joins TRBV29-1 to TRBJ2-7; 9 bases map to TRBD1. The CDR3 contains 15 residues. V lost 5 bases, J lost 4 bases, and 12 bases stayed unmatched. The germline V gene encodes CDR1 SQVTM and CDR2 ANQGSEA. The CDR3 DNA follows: TGCAGCGTTTCAGAAGGTCGGGGACAGGGTTACGAGCAGTACTTC. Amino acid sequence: CSVSEGRGQGYEQYF.

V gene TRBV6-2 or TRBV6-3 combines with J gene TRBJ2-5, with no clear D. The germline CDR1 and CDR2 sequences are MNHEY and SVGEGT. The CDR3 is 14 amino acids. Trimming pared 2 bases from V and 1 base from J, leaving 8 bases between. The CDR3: CASSYRRIQETQYF. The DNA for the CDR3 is TGTGCCAGCAGTTACCGGAGAATCCAAGAGACCCAGTACTTC.

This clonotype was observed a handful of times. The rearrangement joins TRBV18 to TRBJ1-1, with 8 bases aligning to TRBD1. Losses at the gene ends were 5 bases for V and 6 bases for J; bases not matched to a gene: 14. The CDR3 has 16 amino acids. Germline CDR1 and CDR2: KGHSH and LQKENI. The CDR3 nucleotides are TGTGCCAGCTCATCGCGGGTGGACAGGGCTTTTTCTGAAGCTTTCTTT. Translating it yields CASSSRVDRAFSEAFF.

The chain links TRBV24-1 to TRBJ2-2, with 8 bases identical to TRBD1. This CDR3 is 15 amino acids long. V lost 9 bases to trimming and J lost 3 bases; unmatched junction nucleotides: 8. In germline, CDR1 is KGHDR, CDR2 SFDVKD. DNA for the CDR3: TGTGCCACCCAGGGGGCTAGTAGGGACACCGGGGAGCTGTTTTTT. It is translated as CATQGASRDTGELFF.

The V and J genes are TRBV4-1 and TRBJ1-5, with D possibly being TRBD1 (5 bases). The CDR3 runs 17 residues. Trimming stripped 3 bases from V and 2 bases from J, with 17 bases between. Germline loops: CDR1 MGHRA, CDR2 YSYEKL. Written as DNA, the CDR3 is TGCGCCAGCAGCCACACGCGGGGGGTGGGGGGCAATCAGCCCCAGCATTTT. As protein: CASSHTRGVGGNQPQHF.

The CDR3 loop is CASSLGYGTGSYEQYF. CDR3 bases: TGCGCCAGCAGCTTGGGTTATGGGACGGGCTCCTACGAGCAGTACTTC. The chain links TRBV5-1 to TRBJ2-7; D could derive from TRBD1 or TRBD2 (5 bases each). CDR3 length equals 16 residues. V shed 0 bases and J shed 0 bases, with 13 bases lying between them. Germline V lookup: CDR1 SGHRS, CDR2 YFSETQ.

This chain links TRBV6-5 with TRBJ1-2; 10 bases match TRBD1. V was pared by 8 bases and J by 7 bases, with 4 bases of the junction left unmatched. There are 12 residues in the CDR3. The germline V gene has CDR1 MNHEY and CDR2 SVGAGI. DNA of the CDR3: TGTGCCAGCCGGACAGGGGGTTCTGGCTACACCTTC. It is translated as CASRTGGSGYTF.

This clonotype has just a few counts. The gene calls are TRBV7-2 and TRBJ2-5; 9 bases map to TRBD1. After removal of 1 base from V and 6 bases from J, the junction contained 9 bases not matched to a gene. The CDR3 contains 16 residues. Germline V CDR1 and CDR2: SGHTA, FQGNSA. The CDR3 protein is CASSLESTGGRKTQYF. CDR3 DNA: TGTGCCAGCAGCTTAGAGAGCACAGGGGGCCGGAAGACCCAGTACTTC.

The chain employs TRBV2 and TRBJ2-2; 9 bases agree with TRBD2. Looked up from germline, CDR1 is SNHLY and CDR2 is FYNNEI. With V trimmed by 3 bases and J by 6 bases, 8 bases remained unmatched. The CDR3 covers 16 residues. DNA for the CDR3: TGTGCCAGCAGTGAGATTGGCGGGAGGGCCGCCGGGGAGCTGTTTTTT. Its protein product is CASSEIGGRAAGELFF.

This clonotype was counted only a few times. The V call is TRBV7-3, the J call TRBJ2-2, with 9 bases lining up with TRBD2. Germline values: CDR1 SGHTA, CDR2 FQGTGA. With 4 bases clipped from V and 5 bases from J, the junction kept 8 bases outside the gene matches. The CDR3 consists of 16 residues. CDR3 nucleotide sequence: TGTGCCAGCAGCTCTGTAGCGGGGGCCAGGACCGGGGAGCTGTTTTTT. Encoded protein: CASSSVAGARTGELFF.

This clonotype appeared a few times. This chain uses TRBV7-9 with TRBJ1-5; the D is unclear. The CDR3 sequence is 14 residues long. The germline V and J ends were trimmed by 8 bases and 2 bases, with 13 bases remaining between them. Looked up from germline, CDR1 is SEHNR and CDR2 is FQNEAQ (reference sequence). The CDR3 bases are TGTGCCAGCTCGACCCAGGAGGGCAATCAGCCCCAGCATTTT. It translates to CASSTQEGNQPQHF.

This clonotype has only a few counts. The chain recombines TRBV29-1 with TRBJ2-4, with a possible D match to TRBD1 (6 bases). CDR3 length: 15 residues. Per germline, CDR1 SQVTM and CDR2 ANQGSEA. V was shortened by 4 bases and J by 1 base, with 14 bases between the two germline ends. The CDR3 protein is CSVVGTRAAKNIQYF. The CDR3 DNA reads TGCAGCGTTGTCGGGACACGGGCGGCCAAAAACATTCAGTACTTC.

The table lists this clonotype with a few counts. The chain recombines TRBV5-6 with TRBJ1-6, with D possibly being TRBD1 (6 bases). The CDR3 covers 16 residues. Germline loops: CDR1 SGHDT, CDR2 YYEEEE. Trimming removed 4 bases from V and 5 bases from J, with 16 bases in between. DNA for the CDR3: TGTGCCAGCAGCAATAGGAGGACAGCAAATAATTCACCCCTCCACTTT. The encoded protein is CASSNRRTANNSPLHF.

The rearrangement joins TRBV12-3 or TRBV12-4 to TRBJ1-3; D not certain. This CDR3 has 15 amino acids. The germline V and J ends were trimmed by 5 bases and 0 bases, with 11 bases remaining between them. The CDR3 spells CASSLRWNSGNTIYF. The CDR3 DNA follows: TGTGCCAGCAGTCTAAGGTGGAACTCTGGAAACACCATATATTTT.

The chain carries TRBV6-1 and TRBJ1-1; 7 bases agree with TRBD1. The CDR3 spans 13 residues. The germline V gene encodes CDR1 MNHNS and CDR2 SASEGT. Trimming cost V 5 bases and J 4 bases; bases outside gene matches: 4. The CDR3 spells CASSRGQSTEAFF. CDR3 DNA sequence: TGTGCCAGCAGTAGGGGACAGAGCACTGAAGCTTTCTTT.

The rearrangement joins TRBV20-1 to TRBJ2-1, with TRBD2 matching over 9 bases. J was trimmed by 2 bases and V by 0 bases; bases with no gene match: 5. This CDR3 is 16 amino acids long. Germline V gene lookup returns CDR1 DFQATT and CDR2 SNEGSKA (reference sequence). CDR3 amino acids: CSARDPGGRAYNEQFF. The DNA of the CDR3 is TGCAGTGCTAGAGACCCAGGCGGGAGGGCCTACAATGAGCAGTTCTTC.

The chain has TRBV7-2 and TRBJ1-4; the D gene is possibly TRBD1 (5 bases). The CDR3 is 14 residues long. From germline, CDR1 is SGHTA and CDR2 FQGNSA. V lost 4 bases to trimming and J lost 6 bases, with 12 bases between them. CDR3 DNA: TGTGCCAGCAGCTCGTCAGGGAAGCATGAAAAACTGTTTTTT. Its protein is CASSSSGKHEKLFF.

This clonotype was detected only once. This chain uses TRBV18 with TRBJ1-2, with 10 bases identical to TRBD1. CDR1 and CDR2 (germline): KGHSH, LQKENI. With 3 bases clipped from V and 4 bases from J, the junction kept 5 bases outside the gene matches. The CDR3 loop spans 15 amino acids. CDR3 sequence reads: CASSPTDRGSYGYTF. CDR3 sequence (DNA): TGTGCCAGCTCACCCACGGACAGGGGGTCCTATGGCTACACCTTC.

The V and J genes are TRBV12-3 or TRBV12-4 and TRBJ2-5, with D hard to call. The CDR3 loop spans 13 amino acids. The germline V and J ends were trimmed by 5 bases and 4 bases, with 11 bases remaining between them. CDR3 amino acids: CASSQTRSETQYF. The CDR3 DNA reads TGTGCCAGCAGTCAAACTCGGTCAGAGACCCAGTACTTC.